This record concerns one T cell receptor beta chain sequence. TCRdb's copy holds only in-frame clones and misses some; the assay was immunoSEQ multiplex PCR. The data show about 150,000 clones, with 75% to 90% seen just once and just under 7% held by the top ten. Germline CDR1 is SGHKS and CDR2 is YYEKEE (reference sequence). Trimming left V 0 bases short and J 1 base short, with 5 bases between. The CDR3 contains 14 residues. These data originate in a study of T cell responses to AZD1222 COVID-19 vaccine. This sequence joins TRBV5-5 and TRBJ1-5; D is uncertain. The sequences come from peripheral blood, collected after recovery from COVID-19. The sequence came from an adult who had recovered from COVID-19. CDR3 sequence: CASSLDLSNQPQHF. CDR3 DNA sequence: TGTGCCAGCAGCTTGGACCTAAGCAATCAGCCCCAGCATTTT. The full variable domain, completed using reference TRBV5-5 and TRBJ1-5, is DAGVTQSPTHLIKTRGQQVTLRCSPISGHKSVSWYQQVLGQGPQFIFQYYEKEERGRGNFPDRFSARQFPNYSSELNVNALLLGDSALYLCASSLDLSNQPQHFGDGTRLSIL.